These T cell receptor beta chains were read from a single sample in a study of T cell changes during pregnancy in multiple sclerosis. Here immunoSEQ multiplex PCR was the method, and the copy in TCRdb shows in-frame clones only, minus some. The sample lists under 90,000 clones; 80% to 95% were seen once. The specimen comprised peripheral blood, sampled after pregnancy. The receptors derive from a female donor in good health, enrolled as a control in a pregnancy study. Both conserved end residues are trimmed from each CDR3. Expanded clones get a size class; other rows say once, few or many, or leave the size out.

- | TRBJ2-1 | TRBV5-1 | ASSLLPGLNNEQF
- | TRBJ1-1 | TRBV5-4 | ASSSNTRLNTEAF
once | TRBJ2-5 | TRBV10-2 | ASTDPGGEETQY
- | TRBJ2-7 | TRBV18 | ASSPANSGSGESYEQY
once | TRBJ1-1 | TRBV2 | ASSEEGAGTEAF
- | TRBJ1-6 | TRBV2 | ASDLGHQNSPLH
- | TRBJ1-5 | TRBV27 | ASSLLQRGSNQPQH
- | TRBJ1-2 | TRBV14 | ASSQGRSIYGYT
- | TRBJ2-7 | TRBV4-1 | ASSLGGPWEYGTYEQY
- | TRBJ2-3 | TRBV6-4 | ASSDSAGGSTDTQY
- | TRBJ2-7 | TRBV29-1 | SVASISASGSEQY
- | TRBJ1-1 | TRBV18 | ASSLATAMNTEAF
- | TRBJ2-3 | TRBV11-2 | ASRSRGGWISTDTQY
once | TRBJ2-7 | TRBV4-3 | ASSQRPGVYEQY
few | TRBJ1-1 | TRBV4-1 | ASSQGSSEGDTEAF
- | TRBJ1-5 | TRBV9 | ASSAGNHQPQH
- | TRBJ1-2 | TRBV10-3 | AISDWTGVDYGYT
- | TRBJ2-7 | TRBV19 | ASSRRADGRAYEQY
- | TRBJ2-2 | TRBV29-1 | SVELGVNTGELF
- | TRBJ2-3 | TRBV6-5 | ASSRTGGQDTQY
- | TRBJ2-5 | TRBV7-3 | ASSPGEGRGQETQY
- | TRBJ1-1 | TRBV5-5 | ASTVLRGGDEAF
- | TRBJ2-1 | TRBV7-2 | ASSLGAGGYNEQF
once | TRBJ1-1 | TRBV6-5 | ASSLALNTEAF
once | TRBJ1-2 | TRBV5-1 | ASSLMSGGAGGGYT
- | TRBJ2-1 | TRBV4-1 | ASSQGQGNNNEQF
- | TRBJ2-2 | TRBV6-6 | ASRVFGRATGELF
- | TRBJ1-2 | TRBV2 | ASTSWSLLYGYT
- | TRBJ1-5 | TRBV23-1 | ASSRAFNQPQH
- | TRBJ2-2 | TRBV7-9 | ASSKLELRGELF
- | TRBJ2-7 | TRBV11-2 | ASSHPGGEQY
- | TRBJ1-1 | TRBV6-1 | ASSVGGAVNTEAF
- | TRBJ2-3 | TRBV2 | ASRGGYPQY
- | TRBJ2-7 | TRBV27 | ASSFAGSYEQY
- | TRBJ2-7 | TRBV28 | ASSLTSGGAYEQY
- | TRBJ2-1 | TRBV11-2 | ASSIGNGLEIVYEQF
once | TRBJ2-3 | TRBV27 | ASSPIAKGESDTQY
- | TRBJ1-1 | TRBV5-1 | ASTRQGVNTEAF